A selection of T cell receptor beta chains follows, all from one sample in a study of blood T cell repertoires in COVID-19. Measured with immunoSEQ multiplex PCR; TCRdb has only the in-frame clones, and not every one. Found here are 20,000 to 25,000 clones, approximately 88% of them singletons; the top ten hold about 9.3%. The sequenced sample was peripheral blood. Receptors were obtained from a human donor with active COVID-19. The donor label of this sample is uncertain. CDR3s include the opening cysteine and the closing phenylalanine or tryptophan.

V gene | CDR3 protein
TRBV4-2 | CASSLGLPNYGYTF
TRBV5-1 | CASSSLADNEQFF
TRBV5-1 | CASRGSGSGSYNEQFF
TRBV3-1/TRBV3-2 | CARLYEQPQHF
TRBV7-2 | CASSLSGFNTEAFF
TRBV6-1 | CASSETQGSNSPLHF
TRBV3-1/TRBV3-2 | CASSQDRPGLAESSTDTQYF
TRBV28 | CASSLVHRDTEAFF
TRBV7-9 | CASSLAHRDYEQYF
TRBV11-3 | CASSFSRTDEAFF
TRBV5-1 | CASSLQTGGTAYEQYF
TRBV3-1/TRBV3-2 | CASSHPRAGSTGELFF
TRBV21-1 | CASSKGPSDSYEQYF
TRBV28 | CASSLRRLAWETQYF
TRBV7-2 | CASSLRTGELFF
TRBV7-9 | CASRRTGGTDTQYF
TRBV6-8 | CASGRRGLAGEQETQYF
TRBV28 | CASLAGDYEQYF
TRBV19 | CATERAAGGSPLHF
TRBV9 | CASSVGDLRGRGTNSPLHF
TRBV5-6 | CASSSTTSGSPGTDTQYF
TRBV2 | CASNRGGHQPQHF
TRBV19 | CASSISDSSYEQYF
TRBV2 | CASSPERGYQPQHF
TRBV12-5 | CASGLYSSRNTIYF
TRBV5-1 | CASSLTGGKGYEQYF
TRBV6-1 | CASSESGRGLYGYTF
TRBV30 | CASGGFYNEQFF
TRBV27 | CASSLPGSHEQYF
TRBV19 | CASRQGAGNQPQHF
TRBV2 | CASGRDSLTKNIQYF
TRBV6-6 | CASSYSRYEQYF
TRBV2 | CASKGGWGAGVWETQYF
TRBV5-5 | CASSSNAVVYGYTF
TRBV18 | CASSLLPEDTQYF
TRBV11-3 | CASSLDPADTQYF
TRBV28 | CASLLAAGYEQYF
TRBV7-9 | CASSLDAYRGSSEKLFF
TRBV28 | CASSFAGTAFNYGYTF
TRBV29-1 | CSASTRQGISNEQFF
TRBV3-1/TRBV3-2 | CASSQEGTDPMHEQFF
TRBV28 | CASSLQRGYTF
TRBV7-9 | CASSHRDRGTGELFF
TRBV5-6 | CASSLASQETQYF
TRBV19 | CASSISLRVPLIGSPGELFF
TRBV19 | CASSLLAGETQYF
TRBV13 | CASSSRLGTDTQYF
TRBV7-3 | CASSGTNVNEQFF
TRBV29-1 | CSACDGTDTQYF
TRBV3-1/TRBV3-2 | CASSQEGQGLRGKETQYF
TRBV5-1 | CASSLATSGYGTDTQYF
TRBV4-1 | CASSQSHTYNEQFF
TRBV27 | CASSYFGGKTDTQYF
TRBV25-1 | CASSLGQGSDGYTF
TRBV24-1 | CATRTTGQPETQYF
TRBV29-1 | CSAMGQGSDEQYF
TRBV18 | CASSLTGTSGSTRTDTQYF
TRBV5-6 | CASSSTAGAYEQYF
TRBV6-5 | CASTPNRANTEAFF
TRBV14 | CASSPRERRGTDTQYF